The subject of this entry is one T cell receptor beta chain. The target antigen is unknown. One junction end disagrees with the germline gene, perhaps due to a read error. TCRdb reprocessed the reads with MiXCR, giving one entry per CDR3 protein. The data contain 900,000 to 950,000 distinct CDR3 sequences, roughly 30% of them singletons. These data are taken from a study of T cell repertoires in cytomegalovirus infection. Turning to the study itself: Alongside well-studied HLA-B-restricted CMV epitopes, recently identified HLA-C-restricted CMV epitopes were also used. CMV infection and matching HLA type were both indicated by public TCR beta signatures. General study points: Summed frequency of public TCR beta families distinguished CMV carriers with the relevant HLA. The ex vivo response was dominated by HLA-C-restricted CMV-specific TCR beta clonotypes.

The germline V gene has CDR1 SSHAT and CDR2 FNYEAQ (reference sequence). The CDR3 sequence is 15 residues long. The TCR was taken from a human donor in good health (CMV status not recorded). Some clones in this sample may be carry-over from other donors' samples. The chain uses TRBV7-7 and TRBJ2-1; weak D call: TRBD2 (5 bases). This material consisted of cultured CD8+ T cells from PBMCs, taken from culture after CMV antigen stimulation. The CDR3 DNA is TGTGCTAGCAGCTTAGCGTCTAGCCCCCCCAATGAGCAGTTCTTC. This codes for CASSLASSPPNEQFF.